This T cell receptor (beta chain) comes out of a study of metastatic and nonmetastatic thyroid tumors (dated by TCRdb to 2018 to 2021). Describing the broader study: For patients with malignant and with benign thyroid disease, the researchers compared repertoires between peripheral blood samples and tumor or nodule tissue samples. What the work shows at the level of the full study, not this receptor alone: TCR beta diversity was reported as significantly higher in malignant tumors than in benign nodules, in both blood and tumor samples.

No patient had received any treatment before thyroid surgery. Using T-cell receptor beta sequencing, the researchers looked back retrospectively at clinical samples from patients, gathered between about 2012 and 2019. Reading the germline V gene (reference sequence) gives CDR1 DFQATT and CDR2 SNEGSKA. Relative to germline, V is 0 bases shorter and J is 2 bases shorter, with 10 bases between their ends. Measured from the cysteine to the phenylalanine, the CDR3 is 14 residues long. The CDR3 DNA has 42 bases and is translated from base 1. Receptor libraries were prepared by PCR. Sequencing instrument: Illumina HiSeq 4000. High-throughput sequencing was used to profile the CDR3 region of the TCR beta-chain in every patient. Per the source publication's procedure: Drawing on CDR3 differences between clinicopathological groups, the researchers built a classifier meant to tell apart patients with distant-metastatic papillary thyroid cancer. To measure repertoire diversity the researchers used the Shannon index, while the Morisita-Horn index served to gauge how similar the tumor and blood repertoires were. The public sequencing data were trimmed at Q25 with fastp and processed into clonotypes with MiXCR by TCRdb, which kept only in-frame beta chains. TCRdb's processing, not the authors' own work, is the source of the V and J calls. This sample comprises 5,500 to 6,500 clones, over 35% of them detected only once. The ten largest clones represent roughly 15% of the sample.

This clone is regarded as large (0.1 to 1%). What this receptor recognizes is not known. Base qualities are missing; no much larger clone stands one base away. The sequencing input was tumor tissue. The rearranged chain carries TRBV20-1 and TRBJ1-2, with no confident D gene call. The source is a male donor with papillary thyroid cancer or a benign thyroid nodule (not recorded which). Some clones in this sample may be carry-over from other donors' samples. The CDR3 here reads CSARDPVRNYGYTF. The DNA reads TGCAGTGCTAGAGATCCAGTGCGAAACTATGGCTACACCTTC.